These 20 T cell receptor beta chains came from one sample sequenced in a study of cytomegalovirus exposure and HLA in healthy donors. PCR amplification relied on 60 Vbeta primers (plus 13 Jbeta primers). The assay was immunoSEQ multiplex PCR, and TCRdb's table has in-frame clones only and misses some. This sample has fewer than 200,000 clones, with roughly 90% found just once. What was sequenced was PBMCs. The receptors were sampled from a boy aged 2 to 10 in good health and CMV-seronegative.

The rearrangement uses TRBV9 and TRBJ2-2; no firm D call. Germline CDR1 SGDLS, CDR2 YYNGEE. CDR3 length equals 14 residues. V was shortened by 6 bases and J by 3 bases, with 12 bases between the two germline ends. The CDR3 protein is CASKYGDYTGELFF. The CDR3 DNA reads TGTGCCAGCAAGTACGGAGACTACACCGGGGAGCTGTTTTTT.

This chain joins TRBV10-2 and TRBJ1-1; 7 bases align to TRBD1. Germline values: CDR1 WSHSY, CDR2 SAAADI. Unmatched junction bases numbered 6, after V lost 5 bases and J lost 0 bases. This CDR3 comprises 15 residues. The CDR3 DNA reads TGCGCCAGCAGTTCCCAGGGGGATATGAACACTGAAGCTTTCTTT. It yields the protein CASSSQGDMNTEAFF.

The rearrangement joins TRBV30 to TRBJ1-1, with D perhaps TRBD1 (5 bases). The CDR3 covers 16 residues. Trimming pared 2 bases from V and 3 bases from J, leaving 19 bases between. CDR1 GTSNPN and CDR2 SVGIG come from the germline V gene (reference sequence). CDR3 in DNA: TGTGCCTGGAGTACTTGGGGGGGGAGCGGAGACACTGAAGCTTTCTTT. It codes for CAWSTWGGSGDTEAFF. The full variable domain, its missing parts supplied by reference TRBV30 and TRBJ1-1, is SQTIHQWPATLVQPVGSPLSLECTVEGTSNPNLYWYRQAAGRGLQLLFYSVGIGQISSEVPQNLSASRPQDRQFILSSKKLLLSDSGFYLCAWSTWGGSGDTEAFFGQGTRLTVV.

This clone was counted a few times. CDR3 sequence (DNA): TGTGCCAGCAGCTTGACAGGGAACGAGCAGTACTTC. It is translated as CASSLTGNEQYF. This sequence joins TRBV27 and TRBJ2-7; TRBD1 matches at 7 bases. The CDR3 runs to 12 residues. With 6 bases clipped from V and 5 bases from J, the junction kept 4 bases outside the gene matches. CDR1 is MNHEY, CDR2 SMNVEV, per germline (reference sequence).

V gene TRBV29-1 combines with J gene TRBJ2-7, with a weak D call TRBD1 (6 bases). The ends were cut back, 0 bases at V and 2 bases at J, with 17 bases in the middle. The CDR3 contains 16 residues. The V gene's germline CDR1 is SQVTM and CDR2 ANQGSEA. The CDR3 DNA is TGCAGCGTTGAAGATCCCGGACAGCAAGGCCCCTACGAGCAGTACTTC. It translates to CSVEDPGQQGPYEQYF.

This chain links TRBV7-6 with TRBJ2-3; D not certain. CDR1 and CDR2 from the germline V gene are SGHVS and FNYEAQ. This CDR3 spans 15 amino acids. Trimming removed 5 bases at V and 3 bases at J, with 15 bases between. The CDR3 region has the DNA TGTGCCAGCAGCCCTCGTTTAGTTATGACAGATACGCAGTATTTT. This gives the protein CASSPRLVMTDTQYF.

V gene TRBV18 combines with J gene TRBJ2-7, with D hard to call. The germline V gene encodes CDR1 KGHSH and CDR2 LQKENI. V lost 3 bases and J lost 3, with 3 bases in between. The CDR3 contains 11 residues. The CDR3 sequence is CASSPFYEQYF. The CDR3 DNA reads TGTGCCAGCTCACCCTTCTACGAGCAGTACTTC.

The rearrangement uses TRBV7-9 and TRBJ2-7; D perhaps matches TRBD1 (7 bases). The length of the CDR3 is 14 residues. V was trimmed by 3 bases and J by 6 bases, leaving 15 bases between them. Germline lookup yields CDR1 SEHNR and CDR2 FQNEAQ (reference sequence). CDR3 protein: CASSFLRQGGEQYF. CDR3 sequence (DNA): TGTGCCAGCAGCTTCCTTAGACAGGGAGGCGAGCAGTACTTC.

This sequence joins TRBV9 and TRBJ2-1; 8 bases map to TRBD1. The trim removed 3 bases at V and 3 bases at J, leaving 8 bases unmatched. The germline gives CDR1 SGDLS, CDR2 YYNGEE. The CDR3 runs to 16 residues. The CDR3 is CASSGTTGAIYNEQFF. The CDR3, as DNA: TGTGCCAGCAGCGGGACGACAGGGGCGATCTACAATGAGCAGTTCTTC.

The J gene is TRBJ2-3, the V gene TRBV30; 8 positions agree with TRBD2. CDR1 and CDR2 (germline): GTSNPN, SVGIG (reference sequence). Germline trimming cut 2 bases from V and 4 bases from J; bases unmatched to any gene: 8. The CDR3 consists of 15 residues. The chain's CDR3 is CAWSPGGGWADTQYF. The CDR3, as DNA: TGTGCCTGGAGTCCCGGGGGGGGTTGGGCAGATACGCAGTATTTT.

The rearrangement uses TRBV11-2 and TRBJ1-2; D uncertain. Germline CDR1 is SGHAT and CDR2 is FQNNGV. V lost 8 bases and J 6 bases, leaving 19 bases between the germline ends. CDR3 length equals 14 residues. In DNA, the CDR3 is TGTGCCAGCCGCCGTCTCCGGGAGATAGATGGCTACACCTTC. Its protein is CASRRLREIDGYTF.

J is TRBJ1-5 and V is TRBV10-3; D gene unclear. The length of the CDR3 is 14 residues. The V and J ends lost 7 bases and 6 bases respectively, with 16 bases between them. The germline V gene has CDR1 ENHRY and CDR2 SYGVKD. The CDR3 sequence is CAINPGTVGQPQHF. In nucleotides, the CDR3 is TGTGCCATCAATCCGGGAACAGTGGGTCAGCCCCAGCATTTT.

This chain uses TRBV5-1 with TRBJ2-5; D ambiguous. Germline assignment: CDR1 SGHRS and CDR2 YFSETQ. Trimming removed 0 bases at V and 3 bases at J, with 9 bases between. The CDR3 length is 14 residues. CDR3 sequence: CASSLGQAKETQYF. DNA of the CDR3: TGCGCCAGCAGCTTGGGCCAGGCTAAAGAGACCCAGTACTTC.

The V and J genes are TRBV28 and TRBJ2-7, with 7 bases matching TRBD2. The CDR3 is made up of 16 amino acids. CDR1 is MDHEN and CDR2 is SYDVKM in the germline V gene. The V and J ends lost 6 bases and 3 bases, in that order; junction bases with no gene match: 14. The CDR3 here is CASSRTPGGSRYEQYF. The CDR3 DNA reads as TGTGCCAGCAGCCGGACGCCGGGAGGCTCCCGCTACGAGCAGTACTTC. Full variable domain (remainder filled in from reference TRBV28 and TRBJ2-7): DVKVTQSSRYLVKRTGEKVFLECVQDMDHENMFWYRQDPGLGLRLIYFSYDVKMKEKGDIPEGYSVSREKKERFSLILESASTNQTSMYLCASSRTPGGSRYEQYFGPGTRLTVT.

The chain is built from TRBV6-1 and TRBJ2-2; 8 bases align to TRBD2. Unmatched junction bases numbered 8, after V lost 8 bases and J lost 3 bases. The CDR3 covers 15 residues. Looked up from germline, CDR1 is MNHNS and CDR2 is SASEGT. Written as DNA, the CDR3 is TGTGCCAGCCTCGAGCGGGGGCCGTACACCGGGGAGCTGTTTTTT. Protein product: CASLERGPYTGELFF.

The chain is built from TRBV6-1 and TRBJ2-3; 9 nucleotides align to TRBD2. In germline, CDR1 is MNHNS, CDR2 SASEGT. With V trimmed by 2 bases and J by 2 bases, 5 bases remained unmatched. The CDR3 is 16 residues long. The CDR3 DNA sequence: TGTGCCAGCAGTGAACTGACTAGCGGTACCACAGATACGCAGTATTTT. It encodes CASSELTSGTTDTQYF.

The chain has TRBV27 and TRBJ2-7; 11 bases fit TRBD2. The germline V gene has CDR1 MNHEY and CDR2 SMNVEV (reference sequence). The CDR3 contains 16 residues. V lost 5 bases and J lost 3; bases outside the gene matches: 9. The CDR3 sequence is CASSPVSGRGLYEQYF. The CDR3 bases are TGTGCCAGCAGTCCCGTTAGCGGGAGGGGTCTCTACGAGCAGTACTTC.

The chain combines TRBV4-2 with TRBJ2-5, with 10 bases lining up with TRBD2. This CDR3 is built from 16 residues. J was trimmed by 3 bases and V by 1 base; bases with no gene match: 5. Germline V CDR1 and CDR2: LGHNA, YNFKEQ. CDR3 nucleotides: TGTGCCAGCAGCCAAGGAGGGCTAGCGGGGGAAGAGACCCAGTACTTC. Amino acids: CASSQGGLAGEETQYF.

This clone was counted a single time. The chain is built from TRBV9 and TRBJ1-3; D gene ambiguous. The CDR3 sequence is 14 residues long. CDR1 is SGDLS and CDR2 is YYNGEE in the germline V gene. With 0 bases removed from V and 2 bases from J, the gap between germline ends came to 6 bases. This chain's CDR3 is CASSVGGAGNTIYF. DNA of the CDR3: TGTGCCAGCAGCGTAGGAGGAGCTGGAAACACCATATATTTT.

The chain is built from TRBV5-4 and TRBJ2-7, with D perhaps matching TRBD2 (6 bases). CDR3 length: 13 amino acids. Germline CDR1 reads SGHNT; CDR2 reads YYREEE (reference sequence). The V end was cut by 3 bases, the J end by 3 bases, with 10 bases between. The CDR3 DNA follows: TGTGCCAGCAGCTACGCCGGGAGCTACGAGCAGTACTTC. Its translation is CASSYAGSYEQYF.